Following are 14 T cell receptor beta chains from one sample sequenced in a study of Graves' ophthalmopathy and Graves' hyperthyroidism. Amplification from RNA transcripts yielded the TCR beta CDR3 regions. An opening RT-PCR round employed HTBI primers and preceded a second-round multiplex PCR. TCRdb ran MiXCR on the multiplex PCR reads and lists one entry per CDR3 protein. The sample consists of a few hundred thousand distinct CDR3 sequences, about a sixth of them appearing once. Sample: peripheral blood. Receptor source: an adult woman with stable Graves' hyperthyroidism.

In this sample, this clonotype turned up a few times. The chain employs TRBV28 and TRBJ1-5; possible D gene TRBD1, 5 bases. V shed 5 bases and J shed 9 bases, with 20 bases lying between them. The CDR3 length is 15 residues. Germline CDR1 and CDR2: MDHEN and SYDVKM. The CDR3 DNA follows: TGTGCCAGCAGTGGGGCGGACGGCCGCCTAGGGCCCCAGCATTTT. This codes for CASSGADGRLGPQHF.

This sequence joins TRBV5-1 and TRBJ2-3; TRBD1 might be the D (7 bases). This CDR3 spans 16 amino acids. The germline V gene encodes CDR1 SGHRS and CDR2 YFSETQ. Trimming pared 0 bases from V and 4 bases from J, leaving 15 bases between. The CDR3 region is CASSLAQGRLPDTQYF. The DNA of the CDR3 is TGCGCCAGCAGCTTGGCACAGGGGAGGTTACCAGATACGCAGTATTTT. The full variable domain, rest sourced from reference TRBV5-1 and TRBJ2-3, is KAGVTQTPRYLIKTRGQQVTLSCSPISGHRSVSWYQQTPGQGLQFLFEYFSETQRNKGNFPGRFSGRQFSNSRSEMNVSTLELGDSALYLCASSLAQGRLPDTQYFGPGTRLTVL.

The table lists this clonotype with a few counts. The chain combines TRBV20-1 with TRBJ1-1, with no clear D. The V gene's germline CDR1 is DFQATT and CDR2 SNEGSKA (reference sequence). Trimming cost V 3 bases and J 0 bases, with 11 bases left between them. CDR3 length: 14 amino acids. CDR3 sequence reads: CSARGDNMNTEAFF. As DNA, the CDR3 is TGCAGTGCTAGGGGTGATAACATGAACACTGAAGCTTTCTTT.

There are many counts of this clonotype. Without the conserved terminal phenylalanine or tryptophan, this CDR3 likely stems from a read error. The chain carries TRBV2 and TRBJ1-6; D ambiguous. CDR3 length: 15 amino acids. V was pared by 3 bases and J by 7 bases, with 13 bases between. Germline CDR1 and CDR2: SNHLY and FYNNEI. Here the CDR3 reads CASSDENTENSPLHL. As DNA, the CDR3 is TGTGCCAGCAGTGATGAGAACACGGAGAATTCACCCCTCCACCTT.

In this sample, this clonotype turned up many times. The rearrangement uses TRBV12-3 or TRBV12-4 and TRBJ2-2; possibly TRBD2 for D (5 bases). Trimming left V 10 bases short and J 5 bases short, with 14 bases between. This CDR3 has 13 amino acids. The CDR3 reads CATSSLKTGELFF. CDR3 in DNA: TGTGCCACTAGCTCGCTCAAGACCGGGGAGCTGTTTTTT.

This clonotype was seen many times. V is TRBV27 and J is TRBJ1-1; D may be TRBD1 (6 bases). The ends were cut back, 2 bases at V and 4 bases at J, with 14 bases in the middle. From germline, CDR1 is MNHEY and CDR2 SMNVEV (reference sequence). The CDR3 sequence is 15 residues long. This CDR3 reads CASSLPLRGGTEAFF. The DNA for the CDR3 is TGTGCCAGCAGTTTACCCTTACGAGGGGGCACTGAAGCTTTCTTT.

This clonotype was recorded at least ten times. The gene calls are TRBV19 and TRBJ1-5; D gene uncertain. Germline V gene data show CDR1 as LNHDA and CDR2 as SQIVND (reference sequence). CDR3 length: 16 amino acids. Trimming cost V 0 bases and J 10 bases, with 19 bases left between them. CDR3 bases: TGTGCCAGTAGTATAGATCCGTCGGGTGTAAGGGATCCCCAGCATTTT. Its protein is CASSIDPSGVRDPQHF.

A few counts support this clonotype. One end of the junction does not line up with germline, which may come from a read error. The V call is TRBV28, the J call TRBJ2-2; weak D call: TRBD2 (5 bases). The CDR3 totals 14 residues. Germline CDR1 reads MDHEN; CDR2 reads SYDVKM. In DNA form, the CDR3 reads TGTGCCAGCATCAAGGGAGCGAACACCGGGGAGCTGTTTTTC. Amino acids: CASIKGANTGELFF.

This clonotype was observed at least ten times. The V and J genes are TRBV7-9 and TRBJ1-2; no definite D call. CDR1 and CDR2 (germline): SEHNR, FQNEAQ (reference sequence). The CDR3 has 9 amino acids. V dropped 5 bases and J dropped 13 bases, with 8 bases sitting between them. CDR3 sequence: CASSPSATF. The CDR3 nucleotides read TGTGCCAGCAGCCCCTCGGCCACCTTC.

The table lists this clonotype with many counts. V is TRBV29-1 and J is TRBJ2-7, with 9 positions matching TRBD2. The CDR3 extends over 15 amino acids. The V gene end was trimmed by 2 bases and the J gene end by 7 bases; junction bases not matched to a gene: 12. CDR1 SQVTM and CDR2 ANQGSEA come from the germline V gene. The CDR3 reads CSVERASGTRGEQYF. For the CDR3, the DNA is TGCAGCGTTGAAAGGGCTAGCGGGACGCGCGGTGAGCAGTACTTC.

At least ten counts were recorded for this clonotype. Here the CDR3 reads CASSPNWGGETQYF. The CDR3 DNA reads as TGTGCCAGCAGCCCAAACTGGGGTGGCGAGACCCAGTACTTC. This chain connects TRBV5-5 to TRBJ2-5; D is unresolved. Germline CDR1 and CDR2: SGHKS and YYEKEE (reference sequence). The length of the CDR3 is 14 residues. Between the trimmed V and J ends, which lost 4 bases and 5 bases, there was a span of 15 bases.

The chain employs TRBV20-1 and TRBJ2-5; 12 nucleotides match TRBD2. Germline V lookup: CDR1 DFQATT, CDR2 SNEGSKA (reference sequence). V lost 2 bases, J lost 5 bases, and 6 bases stayed unmatched. CDR3 size: 15 residues. The CDR3 DNA reads as TGCAGTGCTAGACCTAGCGGGGGGGCCGTGGAGACCCAGTACTTC. This codes for CSARPSGGAVETQYF.

This clonotype came up many times. Written as DNA, the CDR3 is TGTGCCAGCAGTGTTTTCAACCGGGTTGAAGCTTTCTTT. Its translation: CASSVFNRVEAFF. The V gene is TRBV2, the J gene TRBJ1-1; no firm D call. This CDR3 spans 13 amino acids. Germline CDR1 is SNHLY and CDR2 is FYNNEI. The V gene lost 4 bases and the J gene lost 7 bases, with 13 bases spanning the gap.

This rearrangement joins TRBV27 to TRBJ1-1; 10 bases are shared with TRBD1. Germline V CDR1 and CDR2: MNHEY, SMNVEV (reference sequence). Unmatched junction bases numbered 7, after V lost 0 bases and J lost 6 bases. The CDR3 totals 16 residues. CDR3 nucleotides: TGTGCCAGCAGTTTATCGTGGGACAGGGGCTACGCTGAAGCTTTCTTT. Translated, it gives CASSLSWDRGYAEAFF.